The 2 T cell receptor beta chains below all came from one sample that was sequenced in a study of blood T cell repertoires in COVID-19. Assay used: immunoSEQ multiplex PCR; TCRdb lists only in-frame clones, some missing. The table has approximately 260,000 clones, around 90% seen once. Sequencing was carried out using peripheral blood. The receptors originated from a man aged 45-65 years with acute or convalescent COVID-19.

The chain uses TRBV30 and TRBJ1-3; possibly TRBD1 for D (5 bases). Per germline, CDR1 GTSNPN and CDR2 SVGIG (reference sequence). This CDR3 spans 15 amino acids. Trimming removed 1 base at V and 0 bases at J, with 10 bases between. CDR3 region: CAWSEGMVSGNTIYF. The CDR3 coding sequence is TGTGCCTGGAGTGAGGGGATGGTCTCTGGAAACACCATATATTTT.

The V gene is TRBV27, the J gene TRBJ2-7, with 9 bases aligning to TRBD1. V lost 0 bases, J lost 3 bases, and 6 bases stayed unmatched. Per the germline V gene, CDR1 is MNHEY and CDR2 is SMNVEV (reference sequence). The CDR3 loop spans 16 amino acids. CDR3 in amino acids: CASSLSAGTGRYEQYF. CDR3 DNA sequence: TGTGCCAGCAGTTTATCGGCCGGGACAGGGCGCTACGAGCAGTACTTC.